A selection of T cell receptor beta chains follows, all from one sample in a study of Tregs in tolerant kidney transplant recipients. Repertoires were generated with immunoSEQ multiplex PCR, while TCRdb's copy carries only in-frame clones and drops some. Of about 110,000 clones in the sample, around 89% were seen once. The sample consisted of CD4+ T cells from blood, taken before the transplant. These receptors were collected from a human donor who received a combined kidney and bone marrow transplant. CDR3s include the opening cysteine and the closing phenylalanine or tryptophan. D genes are given only for firm matches. Size is omitted from some rows. Given values are once, few, many or a class for expanded clones.

D: NA; J: TRBJ1-5; size: NA; V: TRBV25-1; CDR3: CASSEAVSNQPQHF; DNA: TGTGCCAGCAGTGAGGCCGTTAGCAATCAGCCCCAGCATTTT
D: TRBD1; J: TRBJ2-6; size: NA; V: TRBV19; CDR3: CASSIHQGASGANVLTF; DNA: TGTGCCAGTAGTATCCATCAGGGGGCCTCTGGGGCCAACGTCCTGACTTTC
D: NA; J: TRBJ2-7; size: NA; V: TRBV7-2; CDR3: CASSDSGIRGHEQYF; DNA: TGTGCCAGCAGCGACAGCGGGATCAGGGGACACGAGCAGTACTTC
D: NA; J: TRBJ2-3; size: NA; V: TRBV5-1; CDR3: CASSLRQTSTDTQYF; DNA: TGCGCCAGCAGCCTGCGACAGACTAGCACAGATACGCAGTATTTT
D: TRBD1; J: TRBJ2-7; size: NA; V: TRBV11-2; CDR3: CASSPRAVGQAAYEQYF; DNA: TGTGCCAGCAGCCCGCGGGCGGTCGGACAGGCCGCCTACGAGCAGTACTTC
D: TRBD2; J: TRBJ2-2; size: NA; V: TRBV10-1; CDR3: CASSELAGNTGELFF; DNA: TGCGCCAGCAGTGAACTAGCGGGTAACACCGGGGAGCTGTTTTTT
D: TRBD1; J: TRBJ1-2; size: NA; V: TRBV18; CDR3: CASSPRDRGDGYTF; DNA: TGTGCCAGCTCACCCAGGGACAGAGGGGATGGCTACACCTTC
D: NA; J: TRBJ1-6; size: NA; V: TRBV19; CDR3: CASSSLDGGLSNSPLHF; DNA: TGTGCCAGTAGTTCCCTAGACGGGGGTTTGTCGAATTCACCCCTCCACTTT
D: NA; J: TRBJ2-7; size: NA; V: TRBV18; CDR3: CASSRSQYNEQYF; DNA: TGTGCCAGCTCACGCTCTCAGTACAACGAGCAGTACTTC
D: TRBD2; J: TRBJ2-7; size: NA; V: TRBV27; CDR3: CASSSLAGNTYEQYF; DNA: TGTGCCAGCAGTTCCCTAGCGGGGAACACCTACGAGCAGTACTTC
D: TRBD1; J: TRBJ1-5; size: NA; V: TRBV27; CDR3: CASSVYRDRGIQPQHF; DNA: TGTGCCAGCAGTGTCTACCGGGACAGGGGGATTCAGCCCCAGCATTTT
D: NA; J: TRBJ1-2; size: NA; V: TRBV7-9; CDR3: CASSLARRENGYTF; DNA: TGTGCCAGCAGCTTAGCGCGGCGGGAGAATGGCTACACCTTC
D: NA; J: TRBJ1-3; size: NA; V: TRBV5-5; CDR3: CASSLTGRGAPGNTIYF; DNA: TGTGCCAGCAGCCTCACGGGGCGGGGGGCGCCGGGAAACACCATATATTTT
D: NA; J: TRBJ1-5; size: NA; V: TRBV11-2; CDR3: CASSVISGQPQHF; DNA: TGTGCCAGCAGCGTAATATCGGGGCAGCCCCAGCATTTT
D: NA; J: TRBJ1-3; size: NA; V: TRBV4-2; CDR3: CASSQGVRGSGNTIYF; DNA: TGTGCCAGCAGCCAAGGAGTCAGGGGCTCTGGAAACACCATATATTTT
D: NA; J: TRBJ2-1; size: NA; V: TRBV30; CDR3: CAWSPWTLEQFF; DNA: TGTGCCTGGAGTCCCTGGACTCTTGAGCAGTTCTTC
D: NA; J: TRBJ2-1; size: NA; V: TRBV11-2; CDR3: CASSLGGGRGINEQFF; DNA: TGTGCCAGCAGCTTAGGGGGGGGCCGAGGGATCAATGAGCAGTTCTTC
D: NA; J: TRBJ1-1; size: NA; V: TRBV7-2; CDR3: CASVWDTANTEAFF; DNA: TGTGCCAGCGTCTGGGACACCGCGAACACTGAAGCTTTCTTT
D: NA; J: TRBJ2-7; size: NA; V: TRBV27; CDR3: CASSPGDSSYEQYF; DNA: TGTGCCAGCAGTCCGGGGGACAGCTCCTACGAGCAGTACTTC
D: NA; J: TRBJ2-3; size: NA; V: TRBV27; CDR3: CASSGADTQYF; DNA: TGTGCCAGCAGTGGAGCAGATACGCAGTATTTT
D: TRBD2; J: TRBJ2-1; size: NA; V: TRBV10-1; CDR3: CASSESKREGPNEQFF; DNA: TGCGCCAGCAGTGAGTCGAAGCGGGAGGGCCCAAATGAGCAGTTCTTC
D: NA; J: TRBJ2-2; size: NA; V: TRBV19; CDR3: CASPNPNTGELFF; DNA: TGTGCCAGCCCTAACCCGAACACCGGGGAGCTGTTTTTT
D: NA; J: TRBJ2-5; size: NA; V: TRBV5-1; CDR3: CASSVAREQETQYF; DNA: TGCGCCAGCAGCGTTGCCCGGGAACAAGAGACCCAGTACTTC
D: NA; J: TRBJ2-7; size: NA; V: TRBV28; CDR3: CAIKTRGYEQYF; DNA: TGTGCCATTAAAACTCGAGGCTACGAGCAGTACTTC
D: NA; J: TRBJ1-1; size: NA; V: TRBV28; CDR3: CASSLFDRNTEAFF; DNA: TGTGCCAGCAGTTTATTCGACAGGAACACTGAAGCTTTCTTT
D: NA; J: TRBJ2-6; size: NA; V: TRBV10-3; CDR3: CAIRGDSGANVLTF; DNA: TGTGCCATCAGGGGGGACTCCGGGGCCAACGTCCTGACTTTC
D: NA; J: TRBJ2-2; size: NA; V: TRBV9; CDR3: CASGKQGPAGELFF; DNA: TGTGCCAGCGGTAAACAGGGTCCCGCCGGGGAGCTGTTTTTT
D: NA; J: TRBJ1-1; size: few; V: TRBV27; CDR3: CASSNRALKRAEAFF; DNA: TGTGCCAGCAGTAATCGGGCCCTTAAGAGGGCTGAAGCTTTCTTT
D: NA; J: TRBJ1-5; size: once; V: TRBV28; CDR3: CASSSPPNQPQHF; DNA: TGTGCCAGCAGTTCCCCCCCTAATCAGCCCCAGCATTTT
D: TRBD1; J: TRBJ1-1; size: NA; V: TRBV6-6; CDR3: CASSYSRQGEAFF; DNA: TGTGCCAGCAGTTACTCCCGACAGGGTGAAGCTTTCTTT
D: TRBD2; J: TRBJ2-7; size: NA; V: TRBV2; CDR3: CASSENLAVSYEQYF; DNA: TGTGCCAGCAGTGAAAACCTAGCGGTCTCCTACGAGCAGTACTTC
D: TRBD1; J: TRBJ2-7; size: once; V: TRBV5-1; CDR3: CASSPLGQGRSEQYF; DNA: TGCGCCAGCAGCCCCCTCGGACAGGGTCGGTCCGAGCAGTACTTC
D: TRBD1; J: TRBJ1-2; size: NA; V: TRBV28; CDR3: CASRTGQGNGGYTF; DNA: TGTGCCAGCCGAACGGGACAGGGAAACGGGGGCTACACCTTC
D: NA; J: TRBJ2-2; size: NA; V: TRBV4-2; CDR3: CASSRVGQGQYTGELFF; DNA: TGTGCCAGCAGCCGTGTTGGTCAGGGACAATACACCGGGGAGCTGTTTTTT
D: NA; J: TRBJ2-7; size: NA; V: TRBV19; CDR3: CASRKTDSEQYF; DNA: TGTGCCAGTAGAAAGACAGATTCCGAGCAGTACTTC
D: NA; J: TRBJ1-5; size: NA; V: TRBV19; CDR3: CASMTVNSNQPQHF; DNA: TGTGCCAGTATGACAGTAAATAGCAATCAGCCCCAGCATTTT
D: TRBD1; J: TRBJ1-3; size: NA; V: TRBV6-5; CDR3: CASSEQGDTIYF; DNA: TGTGCCAGCAGTGAACAGGGGGACACCATATATTTT
D: NA; J: TRBJ1-2; size: NA; V: TRBV28; CDR3: CASSLWGLDGYTF; DNA: TGTGCCAGCAGTTTGTGGGGGCTAGATGGCTACACCTTC
D: TRBD1; J: TRBJ2-3; size: NA; V: TRBV18; CDR3: CASSQGVPDTQYF; DNA: TGTGCCAGCTCCCAGGGGGTCCCAGATACGCAGTATTTT
D: TRBD2; J: TRBJ2-1; size: NA; V: TRBV5-4; CDR3: CASSPLAFGNNEQFF; DNA: TGTGCCAGCAGCCCACTAGCGTTCGGCAACAATGAGCAGTTCTTC
D: NA; J: TRBJ2-1; size: NA; V: TRBV2; CDR3: CASPTSPSSYNEQFF; DNA: TGTGCCAGCCCCACTAGCCCCAGCTCCTACAATGAGCAGTTCTTC
D: NA; J: TRBJ2-2; size: NA; V: TRBV5-4; CDR3: CASSPGGRTGELFF; DNA: TGTGCCAGCAGCCCAGGGGGGAGGACCGGGGAGCTGTTTTTT
D: NA; J: TRBJ2-1; size: NA; V: TRBV5-1; CDR3: CASSLATVEGGDGDEQFF; DNA: TGCGCCAGCAGCTTGGCGACGGTAGAGGGAGGTGACGGCGATGAGCAGTTCTTC
D: NA; J: TRBJ2-1; size: once; V: TRBV11-2; CDR3: CASRDVHVGQLKNNEQFF; DNA: TGTGCCAGCAGGGATGTTCACGTAGGACAGCTAAAAAACAATGAGCAGTTCTTC
D: TRBD2; J: TRBJ2-3; size: NA; V: TRBV11-2; CDR3: CATVGAGRTDTQYF; DNA: TGTGCCACGGTCGGAGCGGGGAGGACAGATACGCAGTATTTT
D: NA; J: TRBJ1-2; size: NA; V: TRBV18; CDR3: CASSLGQPILAAYGYTF; DNA: TGTGCCAGCTCATTAGGACAACCCATACTGGCGGCCTATGGCTACACCTTC
D: TRBD2; J: TRBJ2-2; size: NA; V: TRBV2; CDR3: CASVPGLAGDRTGELFF; DNA: TGTGCCAGCGTCCCGGGACTAGCGGGGGACCGCACCGGGGAGCTGTTTTTT
D: NA; J: TRBJ1-5; size: NA; V: TRBV19; CDR3: CASSINLDQPQHF; DNA: TGTGCCAGTAGTATAAACTTAGATCAGCCCCAGCATTTT
D: TRBD2; J: TRBJ2-2; size: once; V: TRBV7-2; CDR3: CASMETSGSRPNTGELFF; DNA: TGTGCCAGCATGGAGACTAGCGGGAGTCGACCGAACACCGGGGAGCTGTTTTTT
D: NA; J: TRBJ2-1; size: NA; V: TRBV6-1; CDR3: CASRRSGGDEQFF; DNA: TGTGCCAGCAGACGTAGTGGGGGCGATGAGCAGTTCTTC
D: NA; J: TRBJ2-3; size: NA; V: TRBV28; CDR3: CASSTGGSDTQYF; DNA: TGTGCCAGCAGTACCGGGGGATCAGATACGCAGTATTTT